Listed below are T cell receptor beta chains from one sample, sequenced in a study of blood T cell repertoires in COVID-19. TCRdb's table, derived via immunoSEQ multiplex PCR, lists solely in-frame clones and lacks some. The table lists 200,000 to 250,000 clones, around 87% of them singletons. The sequenced sample was peripheral blood. The receptors shown here come from a woman aged 45 to 65 with COVID-19, enrolled during active disease. The CDR3 runs from the conserved cysteine through the conserved F or W. Fields, in order: D gene, V gene, clone size, J gene, CDR3 DNA, CDR3 protein. A D gene is named only where the DNA matches it firmly. Where a row states a size, it is once, few, many or the class of an expanded clone; other rows omit it.

D gene: .; V gene: TRBV21-1; clone size: once; J gene: TRBJ1-6; CDR3 DNA: TGTGCCAGCAGCACCGGACGGGAGCCTAATTCACCCCTCCACTTT; CDR3 protein: CASSTGREPNSPLHF
D gene: TRBD1; V gene: TRBV5-1; clone size: once; J gene: TRBJ2-2; CDR3 DNA: TGCGCCAGCAGCTTGGAACAGGGGGTGAATACCGGGGAGCTGTTTTTT; CDR3 protein: CASSLEQGVNTGELFF
D gene: TRBD1; V gene: TRBV7-8; clone size: .; J gene: TRBJ1-2; CDR3 DNA: TGTGCCAGCAGCTACGGACAGGGCCCTTTCTATGGCTACACCTTC; CDR3 protein: CASSYGQGPFYGYTF
D gene: TRBD1; V gene: TRBV7-8; clone size: .; J gene: TRBJ2-1; CDR3 DNA: TGTGCCAGCAGGGTCGGGACAGTGAGGCCCGAGCAGTTCTTC; CDR3 protein: CASRVGTVRPEQFF
D gene: .; V gene: TRBV2; clone size: .; J gene: TRBJ2-3; CDR3 DNA: TGTGCCAGCGCGGAGCGGTTGACAGATACGCAGTATTTT; CDR3 protein: CASAERLTDTQYF
D gene: .; V gene: TRBV18; clone size: .; J gene: TRBJ1-5; CDR3 DNA: TGTGCCAGCACGGGGGTTGCAGGTAATAGCAATCAGCCCCAGCATTTT; CDR3 protein: CASTGVAGNSNQPQHF
D gene: .; V gene: TRBV5-1; clone size: .; J gene: TRBJ2-5; CDR3 DNA: TGCGCCAGCAGCTCGACCCTAGGGGAAGAGACCCAGTACTTC; CDR3 protein: CASSSTLGEETQYF
D gene: .; V gene: TRBV2; clone size: .; J gene: TRBJ2-3; CDR3 DNA: TGTGCCAGCAGTGAGCAGGGGAAGCGGACAGATACGCAGTATTTT; CDR3 protein: CASSEQGKRTDTQYF
D gene: .; V gene: TRBV5-4; clone size: .; J gene: TRBJ2-3; CDR3 DNA: TGTGCCAGCAGCTTGTCGACAGGTTTAGGGGGGGTATCGCAGTATTTT; CDR3 protein: CASSLSTGLGGVSQYF
D gene: .; V gene: TRBV7-8; clone size: few; J gene: TRBJ1-5; CDR3 DNA: TGTGCCAGCAAGTTAAGTCGGACAGATAGCAATCAGCCCCAGCATTTT; CDR3 protein: CASKLSRTDSNQPQHF
D gene: .; V gene: TRBV28; clone size: once; J gene: TRBJ1-2; CDR3 DNA: TGTGCCAGCAGTTTCAGGGTCTATGGCTACACCTTC; CDR3 protein: CASSFRVYGYTF
D gene: TRBD2; V gene: TRBV9; clone size: .; J gene: TRBJ2-2; CDR3 DNA: TGTGCCAGCAGCGTAGAGGGAGGGCCCGGGGAGCTGTTTTTT; CDR3 protein: CASSVEGGPGELFF
D gene: TRBD1; V gene: TRBV9; clone size: once; J gene: TRBJ1-1; CDR3 DNA: TGTGCCAGCAGCGTAGTCCCAGGGGGGAACACTGAAGCTTTCTTT; CDR3 protein: CASSVVPGGNTEAFF
D gene: TRBD1; V gene: TRBV5-1; clone size: once; J gene: TRBJ1-1; CDR3 DNA: TGCGCCAGCAGCCCAGGACAGGGGGCGACTGAAGCTTTCTTT; CDR3 protein: CASSPGQGATEAFF
D gene: .; V gene: TRBV27; clone size: .; J gene: TRBJ2-2; CDR3 DNA: TGTGCCAGCAGTTTGGTAGACATGTTCACCGGGGAGCTGTTTTTT; CDR3 protein: CASSLVDMFTGELFF
D gene: TRBD2; V gene: TRBV6-4; clone size: .; J gene: TRBJ2-1; CDR3 DNA: TGTGCCAGCAGCGTACTAGCGGGGTCCTACAATGAGCAGTTCTTC; CDR3 protein: CASSVLAGSYNEQFF
D gene: TRBD2; V gene: TRBV5-1; clone size: once; J gene: TRBJ2-7; CDR3 DNA: TGCGCCAGCAGCCCCCCAGAGTGGCGGGGGAACTACGAGCAGTACTTC; CDR3 protein: CASSPPEWRGNYEQYF
D gene: TRBD1; V gene: TRBV30; clone size: few; J gene: TRBJ1-5; CDR3 DNA: TGTGCCTGGAGTAGGGGGTCAGGGGGCAAGCCCCAGCATTTT; CDR3 protein: CAWSRGSGGKPQHF
D gene: .; V gene: TRBV3-1/TRBV3-2; clone size: .; J gene: TRBJ1-4; CDR3 DNA: TGTGCCAGCAGCCCGGGGGGGGGTGAAAAACTGTTTTTT; CDR3 protein: CASSPGGGEKLFF
D gene: .; V gene: TRBV5-4; clone size: .; J gene: TRBJ2-1; CDR3 DNA: TGTGCCAGCAGCTCGAAAACTAGCATCGCTGAGCAGTTCTTC; CDR3 protein: CASSSKTSIAEQFF
D gene: TRBD1; V gene: TRBV18; clone size: .; J gene: TRBJ1-1; CDR3 DNA: TGTGCCAGCTCACCGATAGGACAGGGGGCGAACACTGAAGCTTTCTTT; CDR3 protein: CASSPIGQGANTEAFF
D gene: TRBD2; V gene: TRBV7-8; clone size: once; J gene: TRBJ2-3; CDR3 DNA: TGTGCCAGCAGCTGGACGGGGGGACTCACAGATACGCAGTATTTT; CDR3 protein: CASSWTGGLTDTQYF
D gene: .; V gene: TRBV7-9; clone size: .; J gene: TRBJ2-7; CDR3 DNA: TGTGCCAGCAGCCCAGGTTCAGTCTACGAGCAGTACTTC; CDR3 protein: CASSPGSVYEQYF
D gene: TRBD2; V gene: TRBV9; clone size: .; J gene: TRBJ2-1; CDR3 DNA: TGTGCCAGCAGCGGAACACTAGCGGGGTATTATGATGAGCAGTTCTTC; CDR3 protein: CASSGTLAGYYDEQFF
D gene: TRBD1; V gene: TRBV12-3/TRBV12-4; clone size: .; J gene: TRBJ1-5; CDR3 DNA: TGTGCCAGCAGCGGGACAGAAAATCAGCCCCAGCATTTT; CDR3 protein: CASSGTENQPQHF
D gene: .; V gene: TRBV10-3; clone size: .; J gene: TRBJ1-2; CDR3 DNA: TGTGCCACGGGGGAGGGCCCTGGCTACACCTTC; CDR3 protein: CATGEGPGYTF
D gene: TRBD1; V gene: TRBV9; clone size: .; J gene: TRBJ2-2; CDR3 DNA: TGTGCCAGCAGCTCACAGGGGGCAAGGACCGGGGAGCTGTTTTTT; CDR3 protein: CASSSQGARTGELFF
D gene: .; V gene: TRBV7-2; clone size: few; J gene: TRBJ2-6; CDR3 DNA: TGTGCCAGCAGCTTTCAGGGGCCCGGGGCCAACGTCCTGACTTTC; CDR3 protein: CASSFQGPGANVLTF
D gene: .; V gene: TRBV9; clone size: .; J gene: TRBJ2-7; CDR3 DNA: TGTGCCAGCAGCCCCGGGGAGAACTACGAGCAGTACTTC; CDR3 protein: CASSPGENYEQYF
D gene: .; V gene: TRBV6-2/TRBV6-3; clone size: .; J gene: TRBJ2-7; CDR3 DNA: TGTGCCAGCAGTTACGGATCCGGGGTCCCCTCCTACGAGCAGTACTTC; CDR3 protein: CASSYGSGVPSYEQYF
D gene: .; V gene: TRBV19; clone size: .; J gene: TRBJ2-7; CDR3 DNA: TGTGCCAGTAGTATAGCCTCCGGGGGTCCCTTCGACTACGAGCAGTACTTC; CDR3 protein: CASSIASGGPFDYEQYF
D gene: .; V gene: TRBV5-4; clone size: .; J gene: TRBJ1-1; CDR3 DNA: TGTGCCAGCAGCTTGGGAAGGGCGGGAAACACTGAAGCTTTCTTT; CDR3 protein: CASSLGRAGNTEAFF
D gene: TRBD2; V gene: TRBV2; clone size: .; J gene: TRBJ2-1; CDR3 DNA: TGTGTCACCCTGGGTAGCGGGGGGGCGAATGAGCAGTTCTTC; CDR3 protein: CVTLGSGGANEQFF
D gene: .; V gene: TRBV28; clone size: few; J gene: TRBJ1-5; CDR3 DNA: TGTGCCAGCAGTTTAATAGAGGAGCCCCAGCATTTT; CDR3 protein: CASSLIEEPQHF
D gene: TRBD1; V gene: TRBV30; clone size: .; J gene: TRBJ2-1; CDR3 DNA: TGTGCCTGGAACTCCGGGACAGGGTACAATGAGCAGTTCTTC; CDR3 protein: CAWNSGTGYNEQFF
D gene: .; V gene: TRBV28; clone size: .; J gene: TRBJ2-5; CDR3 DNA: TGTGCCAGCAGTTTAGACAGGGTGGGAGGGACCCAGTACTTC; CDR3 protein: CASSLDRVGGTQYF
D gene: .; V gene: TRBV19; clone size: .; J gene: TRBJ2-1; CDR3 DNA: TGTGCCAGTAGTATTATACAGGGAGATGAGCAGTTCTTC; CDR3 protein: CASSIIQGDEQFF
D gene: TRBD1; V gene: TRBV5-1; clone size: .; J gene: TRBJ1-1; CDR3 DNA: TGCGCCAGCAGCTTGAGACAGGGGGCGAACACTGAAGCTTTCTTT; CDR3 protein: CASSLRQGANTEAFF
D gene: TRBD1; V gene: TRBV14; clone size: .; J gene: TRBJ1-2; CDR3 DNA: TGTGCCAGCAGCCAAGATATAGGGACAGCGTTAGGCTTC; CDR3 protein: CASSQDIGTALGF
D gene: .; V gene: TRBV5-5; clone size: .; J gene: TRBJ2-7; CDR3 DNA: TGTGCCAGCAGTCTCCCCGCCGGGACAACCTCCTACGAGCAGTACTTC; CDR3 protein: CASSLPAGTTSYEQYF
D gene: TRBD2; V gene: TRBV12-5; clone size: .; J gene: TRBJ2-3; CDR3 DNA: TGTGCTAGTGGTTTGGCCACTAGCGGGGCCACAGATACGCAGTATTTT; CDR3 protein: CASGLATSGATDTQYF
D gene: .; V gene: TRBV12-3/TRBV12-4; clone size: .; J gene: TRBJ2-2; CDR3 DNA: TGTGCCAGCAGTCCCAGACAGCCCGGGGAGCTGTTTTTT; CDR3 protein: CASSPRQPGELFF
D gene: TRBD2; V gene: TRBV6-2/TRBV6-3; clone size: .; J gene: TRBJ2-1; CDR3 DNA: TGTGCCAGCAGTTATCCACGACCGGGACTACCAAGGGATGAGCAGTTCTTC; CDR3 protein: CASSYPRPGLPRDEQFF
D gene: TRBD2; V gene: TRBV2; clone size: .; J gene: TRBJ2-1; CDR3 DNA: TGTGCCAGCAGTGAAAGGGCTAGCGGACTGTACAATGAGCAGTTCTTC; CDR3 protein: CASSERASGLYNEQFF
D gene: TRBD1; V gene: TRBV5-1; clone size: .; J gene: TRBJ1-4; CDR3 DNA: TGCGCCAGCAGCTTGCGTACGACAGGGTCCGATGAAAAACTGTTTTTT; CDR3 protein: CASSLRTTGSDEKLFF
D gene: TRBD2; V gene: TRBV7-9; clone size: .; J gene: TRBJ2-3; CDR3 DNA: TGTGCCAGCACCACCACTAGCGGGGATTCAGATACGCAGTATTTT; CDR3 protein: CASTTTSGDSDTQYF
D gene: .; V gene: TRBV19; clone size: .; J gene: TRBJ1-2; CDR3 DNA: TGTGCCAGTACCAAGGCGGGGGCCGCCTATGGCTACACCTTC; CDR3 protein: CASTKAGAAYGYTF
D gene: .; V gene: TRBV5-1; clone size: .; J gene: TRBJ1-1; CDR3 DNA: TGCGCCAGCAAGGGGGTTGGCACGGTAACTGAAGCTTTCTTT; CDR3 protein: CASKGVGTVTEAFF
D gene: TRBD1; V gene: TRBV4-1; clone size: few; J gene: TRBJ1-2; CDR3 DNA: TGCGCCAGCAGCCAGACCGCAGGGGGCGCAGGCTATGGCTACACCTTC; CDR3 protein: CASSQTAGGAGYGYTF
D gene: .; V gene: TRBV3-1/TRBV3-2; clone size: .; J gene: TRBJ2-2; CDR3 DNA: TGTGCCAGCAGCCAAAAGGGACTTAGGATCGGGGAGCTGTTTTTT; CDR3 protein: CASSQKGLRIGELFF
D gene: .; V gene: TRBV28; clone size: .; J gene: TRBJ1-1; CDR3 DNA: TGTGCCAGCAGTTTCGGGGTCGGGCACACTGAAGCTTTCTTT; CDR3 protein: CASSFGVGHTEAFF
D gene: TRBD2; V gene: TRBV3-1/TRBV3-2; clone size: .; J gene: TRBJ2-5; CDR3 DNA: TGTGCCAGCAGCCAAGATCTGGAACTAGCGGTGATAGAGACCCAGTACTTC; CDR3 protein: CASSQDLELAVIETQYF
D gene: TRBD1; V gene: TRBV6-5; clone size: .; J gene: TRBJ1-4; CDR3 DNA: TGTGCCAGCAGCCGGGACAGGGAAGAAAAACTGTTTTTT; CDR3 protein: CASSRDREEKLFF
D gene: .; V gene: TRBV7-6; clone size: .; J gene: TRBJ2-2; CDR3 DNA: TGTGCCAGCAGCTTAGTCGGAAGGGGAACAGTTACCGGGGAGCTGTTTTTT; CDR3 protein: CASSLVGRGTVTGELFF
D gene: .; V gene: TRBV10-1; clone size: .; J gene: TRBJ2-4; CDR3 DNA: TGCGCCAGCTCTGGGGGGAAAGGAGGCAAAAACATTCAGTACTTC; CDR3 protein: CASSGGKGGKNIQYF
D gene: .; V gene: TRBV2; clone size: once; J gene: TRBJ2-3; CDR3 DNA: TGTGCCAGCAGGTCCAGGCCCACAGATACGCAGTATTTT; CDR3 protein: CASRSRPTDTQYF
D gene: .; V gene: TRBV6-2/TRBV6-3; clone size: .; J gene: TRBJ1-2; CDR3 DNA: TGTGCCAGCAGTTGGAAGGGGACTAACTATGGCTACACCTTC; CDR3 protein: CASSWKGTNYGYTF
D gene: .; V gene: TRBV10-3; clone size: once; J gene: TRBJ2-6; CDR3 DNA: TGTGCCATCCCTGGGGGCGCTGGGGCCAACGTCCTGACTTTC; CDR3 protein: CAIPGGAGANVLTF
D gene: .; V gene: TRBV5-1; clone size: .; J gene: TRBJ1-2; CDR3 DNA: TGCGCCAGCAGCGAGCCAGGGCTCTATGGCTACACCTTC; CDR3 protein: CASSEPGLYGYTF